The entry that follows covers one T cell receptor beta chain sequence. The antigen is undetermined. This entry is derived from a study of OX40 agonist ivuxolimab in advanced cancers. Study summary: Patients were infused with ivuxolimab every 2 weeks at 0.01 to 10 mg/kg.

V was clipped by 4 bases and J by 10 bases, with 13 bases between them. This CDR3 is built from 12 residues. Germline V gives CDR1 LNHNV, CDR2 YYDKDF (reference sequence). TCRdb's copy holds only in-frame clones and misses some; the assay was immunoSEQ multiplex PCR. The table includes approximately 76,000 clones, 88% detected once. Study-wide findings and caveats: The specificity for antigen of the expanded peripheral T cells was not determined. The study found that CD8+ T cells averaged more expanded clones than CD4+.

The genes are TRBV15 and TRBJ1-1; D unclear. This clonotype was sampled from an adult with an advanced solid tumor such as melanoma, head and neck, liver or kidney cancer. The sequences come from CD4+ or CD8+ T cells sorted from blood, collected in a trial of the OX40 agonist ivuxolimab. CDR3 sequence (DNA): TGTGCCACCAGCATAGGACCCACCGGAGCTTTCTTT. Amino acid sequence: CATSIGPTGAFF.